The present entry profiles one T cell receptor beta chain with its context. Its antigen is not known. Replicate PCRs for sorted subsets used approximately 220 ng DNA; this equaled 25,000 to 35,000 T cell genomes. Assay: immunoSEQ multiplex PCR; the TCRdb copy retains only in-frame clones and omits some. The data contain just under 350,000 clones, roughly 80% of them singletons. The sample originates from a study of shared clonotypes between healthy human individuals. Whole-study findings and limits: Non-shared clonotypes had lower generation probabilities than clonotypes shared by all four sorted-subset donors.

The sequencing sample was made of memory CD4+ T cells sorted from blood. Documented subset: CD45RA-negative fraction. The sequence derives from a young man in good health.

In nucleotides, the CDR3 is TGTGCCAGTGCGATAGGGGGACGCACAGATACGCAGTATTTT. It specifies CASAIGGRTDTQYF. The chain joins TRBV19 to TRBJ2-3, with D maybe TRBD1 (6 bases). The CDR3 runs to 14 residues. Per the germline V gene, CDR1 is LNHDA and CDR2 is SQIVND (reference sequence). V shed 8 bases and J shed 1 base, with 13 bases lying between them.